The sample holds a few counts of the clone carrying this TCR beta chain. This entry comes from a study of blood T cell repertoires in COVID-19. The protocol was immunoSEQ multiplex PCR, while the TCRdb copy is restricted to in-frame clones and leaves out a portion. This sample carries a few hundred thousand clones, just over 85% of them seen once, and the ten largest clones take 3% to 4%. This sequence was found in a woman in her 40s with acute COVID-19. Material: PBMCs or T cells enriched from blood (not recorded which).

The CDR3 region is CASSESSLAKVHEQYF. CDR3 coding DNA: TGCGCCAGCAGTGAGTCGTCATTAGCGAAGGTCCACGAGCAGTACTTC. This rearrangement joins TRBV10-1 to TRBJ2-7, with D maybe TRBD2 (5 bases). From germline, CDR1 is WNHNN and CDR2 SYGVQD (reference sequence). The CDR3 sequence is 16 residues long. The ends were cut back, 0 bases at V and 5 bases at J, with 17 bases in the middle.